This TCR beta chain was observed in a study of blood T cell repertoires in COVID-19. Cohort allocation depended upon clinical history that participants reported. CDR1 and CDR2 from the germline V gene are GTSNPN and SVGIG (reference sequence). The J segment lost 2 bases and the V segment lost 3 bases, leaving 9 bases of the junction unmatched. This CDR3 has 16 residues. Produced via immunoSEQ multiplex PCR; TCRdb's table is partial and in-frame only. The sample carries around 250,000 clones, 91% recorded once. The source material was PBMCs or T cells enriched from blood (not recorded which). V is TRBV30 and J is TRBJ2-7; TRBD2 matches 11 bases. The TCR originated in a human donor in a cohort exposed to, infected with or recovered from COVID-19 (not recorded which). The donor label of this sample is uncertain. This chain's CDR3 is CAWRPPGLAAAYEQYF. The CDR3 DNA is TGTGCCTGGAGGCCCCCGGGACTAGCGGCCGCCTACGAGCAGTACTTC.